The present T cell receptor (beta chain) was sequenced within a study of post-analysis software for immune sequencing data. On the study more broadly: The patients showed relapsing-remitting, secondary progressive and progressive-relapsing multiple sclerosis courses. General study findings and limits: Multiple sclerosis was associated with a significant reduction in normalized Chao1 diversity relative to controls. With F measure, samples from one preparation batch clustered together strongly. Controls had lower frequencies than patients of roughly five TRBV segments, which included TRBV5-6, TRBV5-1 and TRBV20-1.

Carried by the TCR beta cDNA libraries were unique molecular identifiers. Once roughly 0.95 to 10 million T cells were used, roughly 490,000 cDNA molecules resulted. TCRdb re-called the PCR reads with MiXCR, one entry per CDR3 protein. The sample holds about 620,000 distinct CDR3 sequences, around 47% seen once. About this clonotype itself: Its specificity is unknown.

The CDR3 extends over 14 amino acids. The germline CDR1 and CDR2 sequences are SGHDT and YYEEEE. The material sequenced was blood. This chain joins TRBV5-6 and TRBJ2-4; D may be TRBD2 (5 bases). The end of the DNA aligns better with TRBJ2-7, so the J call may be wrong. This clonotype was sampled from a girl aged 10 to 17 with multiple sclerosis. Written as DNA, the CDR3 is TGTGCCAGCAGCCTGATAAGCGGTTCCTACGAGCAGTACTTC. Translated: CASSLISGSYEQYF.